Listed here are 11 T cell receptor beta chains from one sample, sequenced in a study of CD8+ T cells in alopecia areata. As the sequencing template, cDNA was produced by extracting RNA and reverse transcribing it. Assay used: immunoSEQ multiplex PCR; TCRdb lists only in-frame clones, some missing. The sample has roughly 59,000 clones; approximately 46% are singletons. The sample in question was CD8+ T cells sorted from blood, obtained at week 0. Receptor source: a human donor with alopecia areata.

This clone was seen at least ten times. This chain joins TRBV6-6 and TRBJ1-1; D gene uncertain. V shed 8 bases and J shed 4 bases, with 5 bases lying between them. The CDR3 totals 10 residues. In germline, CDR1 is MNHNY, CDR2 SVGAGI (reference sequence). The CDR3 loop reads CASVSTEAFF. The CDR3 DNA reads TGTGCCAGCGTTTCCACTGAAGCTTTCTTT.

This clone was recorded once. The rearrangement links TRBV7-2 to TRBJ2-5, with 10 positions matching TRBD2. Germline V gene sequence: CDR1 SGHTA, CDR2 FQGNSA. Unmatched junction bases numbered 8, after V lost 5 bases and J lost 2 bases. This CDR3 has 16 amino acids. CDR3 loop: CASSGPGLAHQETQYF. The CDR3, as DNA: TGTGCCAGCAGCGGACCGGGACTAGCGCATCAAGAGACCCAGTACTTC.

This clone has a handful of counts. V gene TRBV7-6 combines with J gene TRBJ2-5, with D maybe TRBD2 (5 bases). The J call could be wrong; TRBJ2-7 is a better fit for the DNA end. Germline V gene sequence: CDR1 SGHVS, CDR2 FNYEAQ. The CDR3 runs to 15 residues. CDR3: CASSLAAGHSYEQYF. DNA of the CDR3: TGTGCCAGCAGCTTAGCGGCGGGCCACTCCTACGAGCAGTACTTC.

The V and J genes are TRBV4-2 and TRBJ2-7; 7 bases map to TRBD2. CDR3 size: 12 residues. Trimming removed 4 bases from V and 7 bases from J; junction bases left unmatched: 4. The V gene's germline CDR1 is LGHNA and CDR2 YNFKEQ. In DNA, the CDR3 is TGTGCCAGCAGCCTGCTCGGGAGGGAGCAGTACTTC. Its translation: CASSLLGREQYF.

The V gene is TRBV7-8, the J gene TRBJ2-7; D is ambiguous. CDR1 and CDR2 from the germline V gene are SGHVS and FQNEAQ. Trimming shortened V by 5 bases and J by 4 bases, and 15 bases separated the two germline ends. CDR3 length equals 14 residues. The CDR3: CASSEKVAEYEQYF. CDR3 bases: TGTGCCAGCAGCGAAAAGGTCGCGGAATACGAGCAGTACTTC.

V and J are TRBV4-2 and TRBJ2-7; 7 nucleotides match TRBD2. Per the germline V gene, CDR1 is LGHNA and CDR2 is YNFKEQ. The CDR3 has 17 residues. V lost 3 bases to trimming and J lost 4 bases; unmatched junction nucleotides: 15. This CDR3 is CASSQHQGEGEGYEQYF. DNA of the CDR3: TGTGCCAGCAGCCAGCACCAAGGGGAGGGTGAAGGATACGAGCAGTACTTC.

The V gene is TRBV29-1, the J gene TRBJ2-7; D call uncertain. CDR3 length: 11 amino acids. Trimming shortened V by 7 bases and J by 1 base, and 8 bases separated the two germline ends. Germline lookup yields CDR1 SQVTM and CDR2 ANQGSEA. CDR3 nucleotide sequence: TGCAGCGCCCTGGATTCCTACGAGCAGTACTTC. This codes for CSALDSYEQYF.

The chain employs TRBV9 and TRBJ2-5; TRBD1 is a possible D gene (6 bases). The CDR3 is 16 amino acids. Germline CDR1 is SGDLS and CDR2 is YYNGEE. V was pared by 4 bases and J by 2 bases, with 18 bases between. The CDR3 DNA sequence: TGTGCCAGCAGCACCCCCCCGGACAGTTTTCAAGAGACCCAGTACTTC. Translation gives CASSTPPDSFQETQYF.

This clone was seen only a few times. V gene TRBV5-1 combines with J gene TRBJ1-4; 10 bases are a match to TRBD1. CDR3 length: 15 amino acids. Germline V lookup: CDR1 SGHRS, CDR2 YFSETQ. V trimming: 4 bases; J trimming: 8 bases; junction bases outside the gene matches: 8. The CDR3 region has the DNA TGCGCCAGCAGCGATACCGGGACAGGGGTGGAAAAACTGTTTTTT. Amino acid sequence: CASSDTGTGVEKLFF.

In its sample, this clone was seen a few times. This chain uses TRBV9 with TRBJ2-3; possibly TRBD2 for D (5 bases). This CDR3 contains 15 residues. Germline values: CDR1 SGDLS, CDR2 YYNGEE. The V end was cut by 0 bases, the J end by 0 bases, with 8 bases between. The CDR3 here is CASSVASGSTDTQYF. CDR3 coding DNA: TGTGCCAGCAGCGTAGCGAGCGGAAGCACAGATACGCAGTATTTT.

This clone was counted only a few times. The rearrangement links TRBV6-5 to TRBJ1-5; 7 nucleotides align to TRBD1. The V gene end was trimmed by 5 bases and the J gene end by 5 bases; junction bases not matched to a gene: 9. This CDR3 has 15 amino acids. From germline, CDR1 is MNHEY and CDR2 SVGAGI. CDR3 bases: TGTGCCAGCAGTCTGCACCGGGACAGAGATCAGCCCCAGCATTTT. Amino acids: CASSLHRDRDQPQHF.